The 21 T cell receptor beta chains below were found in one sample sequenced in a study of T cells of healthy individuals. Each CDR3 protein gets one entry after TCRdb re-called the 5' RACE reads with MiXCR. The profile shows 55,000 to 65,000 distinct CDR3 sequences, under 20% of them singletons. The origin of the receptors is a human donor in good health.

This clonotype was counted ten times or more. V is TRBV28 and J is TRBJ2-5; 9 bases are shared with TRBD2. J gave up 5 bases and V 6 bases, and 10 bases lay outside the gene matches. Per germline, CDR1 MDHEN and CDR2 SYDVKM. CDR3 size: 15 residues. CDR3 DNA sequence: TGTGCCAGCAGCCCCACAGTTGGGACTAGCGAGACCCAGTACTTC. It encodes CASSPTVGTSETQYF.

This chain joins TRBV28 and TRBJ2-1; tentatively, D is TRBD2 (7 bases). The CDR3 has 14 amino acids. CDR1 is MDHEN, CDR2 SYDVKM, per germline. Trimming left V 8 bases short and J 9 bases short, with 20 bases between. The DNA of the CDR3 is TGTGCCAGCGTTCGAGGGGGGGCCGGGGTTGAGCAGTTCTTC. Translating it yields CASVRGGAGVEQFF.

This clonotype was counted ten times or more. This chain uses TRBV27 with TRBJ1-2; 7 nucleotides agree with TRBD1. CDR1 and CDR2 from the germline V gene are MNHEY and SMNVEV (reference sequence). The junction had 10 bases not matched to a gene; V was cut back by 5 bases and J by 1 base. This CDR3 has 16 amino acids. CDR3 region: CASSPLSRGVNYGYTF. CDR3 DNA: TGTGCCAGCAGTCCTCTGAGCAGGGGGGTTAACTATGGCTACACCTTC.

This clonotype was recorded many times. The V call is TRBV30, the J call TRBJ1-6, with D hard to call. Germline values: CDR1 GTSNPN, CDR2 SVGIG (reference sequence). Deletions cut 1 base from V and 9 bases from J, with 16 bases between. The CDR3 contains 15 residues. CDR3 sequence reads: CAWSEVFPPGSPLHF. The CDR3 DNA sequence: TGTGCCTGGAGTGAGGTGTTTCCCCCGGGTTCACCCCTCCACTTT.

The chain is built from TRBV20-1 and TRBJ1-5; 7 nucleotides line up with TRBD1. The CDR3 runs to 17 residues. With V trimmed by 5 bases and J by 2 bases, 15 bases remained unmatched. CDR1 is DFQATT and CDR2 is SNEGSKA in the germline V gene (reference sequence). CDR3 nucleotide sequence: TGCAGTGCTGTCCGGGACAGCCTTCTAATCGGCAATCAGCCCCAGCATTTT. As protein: CSAVRDSLLIGNQPQHF.

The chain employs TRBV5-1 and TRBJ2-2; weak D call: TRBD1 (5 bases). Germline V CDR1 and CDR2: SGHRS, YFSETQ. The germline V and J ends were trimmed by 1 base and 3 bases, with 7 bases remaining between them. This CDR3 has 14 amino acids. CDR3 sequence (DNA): TGCGCCAGCAGCTTGACAGGAGACACCGGGGAGCTGTTTTTT. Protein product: CASSLTGDTGELFF.

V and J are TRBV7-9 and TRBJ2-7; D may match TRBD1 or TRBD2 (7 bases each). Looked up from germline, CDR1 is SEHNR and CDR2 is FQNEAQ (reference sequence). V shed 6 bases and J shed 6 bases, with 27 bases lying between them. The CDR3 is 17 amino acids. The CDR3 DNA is TGTGCCAGCAGGGGGGACAGACTAAGCGGGATAAGAGGCGAGCAGTACTTC. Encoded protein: CASRGDRLSGIRGEQYF. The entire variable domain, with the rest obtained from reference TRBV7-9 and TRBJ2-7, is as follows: DTGVSQNPRHKITKRGQNVTFRCDPISEHNRLYWYRQTLGQGPEFLTYFQNEAQLEKSRLLSDRFSAERPKGSFSTLEIQRTEQGDSAMYLCASRGDRLSGIRGEQYFGPGTRLTVT.

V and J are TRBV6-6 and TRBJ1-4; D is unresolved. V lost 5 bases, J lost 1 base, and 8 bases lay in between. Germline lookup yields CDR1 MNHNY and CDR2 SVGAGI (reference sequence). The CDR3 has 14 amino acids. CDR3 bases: TGTGCCAGCAGTACGAAGCTAACTAATGAAAAACTGTTTTTT. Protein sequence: CASSTKLTNEKLFF.

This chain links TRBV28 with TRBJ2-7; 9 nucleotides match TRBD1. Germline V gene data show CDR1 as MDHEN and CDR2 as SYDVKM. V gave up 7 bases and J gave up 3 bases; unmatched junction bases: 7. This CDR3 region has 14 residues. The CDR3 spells CASMLGQGFYEQYF. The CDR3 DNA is TGTGCCAGCATGTTGGGACAGGGTTTCTACGAGCAGTACTTC.

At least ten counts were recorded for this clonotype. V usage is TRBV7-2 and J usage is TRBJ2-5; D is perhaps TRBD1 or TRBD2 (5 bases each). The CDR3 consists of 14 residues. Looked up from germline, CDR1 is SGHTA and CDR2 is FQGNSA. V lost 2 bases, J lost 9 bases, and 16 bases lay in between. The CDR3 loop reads CASSLSDFLGAQYF. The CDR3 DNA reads TGTGCCAGCAGCTTATCGGACTTTTTGGGGGCCCAGTACTTC.

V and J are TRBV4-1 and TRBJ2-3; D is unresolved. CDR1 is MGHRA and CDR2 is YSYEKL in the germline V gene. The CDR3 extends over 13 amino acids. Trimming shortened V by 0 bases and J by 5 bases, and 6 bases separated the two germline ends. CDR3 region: CASSQEGLDTQYF. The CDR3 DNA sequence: TGCGCCAGCAGCCAAGAAGGTTTAGATACGCAGTATTTT.

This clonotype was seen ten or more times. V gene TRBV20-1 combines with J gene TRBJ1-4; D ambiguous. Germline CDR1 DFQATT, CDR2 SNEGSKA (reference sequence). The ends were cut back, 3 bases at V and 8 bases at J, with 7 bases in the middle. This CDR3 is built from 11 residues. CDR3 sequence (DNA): TGCAGTGCTAGCCGGGAAGAAAAACTGTTTTTT. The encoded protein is CSASREEKLFF.

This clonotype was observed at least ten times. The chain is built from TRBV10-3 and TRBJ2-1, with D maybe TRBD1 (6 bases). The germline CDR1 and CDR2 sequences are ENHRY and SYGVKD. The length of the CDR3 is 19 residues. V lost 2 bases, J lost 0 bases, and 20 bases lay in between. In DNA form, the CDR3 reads TGTGCCATCAGTGAGACACCCCCCGGGACACCAAGCTCCTACAATGAGCAGTTCTTC. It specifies CAISETPPGTPSSYNEQFF.

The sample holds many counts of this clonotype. CDR3 nucleotides: TGTGCCAGTGCAGAGCGGAGACTCACAGATACGCAGTATTTT. It translates to CASAERRLTDTQYF. The rearrangement uses TRBV19 and TRBJ2-3; weak D call: TRBD2 (5 bases). Trimming pared 8 bases from V and 2 bases from J, leaving 14 bases between. Germline CDR1 reads LNHDA; CDR2 reads SQIVND (reference sequence). This CDR3 has 14 amino acids.

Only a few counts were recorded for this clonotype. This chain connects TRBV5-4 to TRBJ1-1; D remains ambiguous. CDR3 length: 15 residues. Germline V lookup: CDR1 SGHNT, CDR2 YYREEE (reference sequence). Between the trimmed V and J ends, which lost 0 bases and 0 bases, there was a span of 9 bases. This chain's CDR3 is CASSLAGTLNTEAFF. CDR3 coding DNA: TGTGCCAGCAGCTTGGCGGGCACCTTGAACACTGAAGCTTTCTTT. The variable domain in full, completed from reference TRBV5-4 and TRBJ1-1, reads ETGVTQSPTHLIKTRGQQVTLRCSSQSGHNTVSWYQQALGQGPQFIFQYYREEENGRGNFPPRFSGLQFPNYSSELNVNALELDDSALYLCASSLAGTLNTEAFFGQGTRLTVV.

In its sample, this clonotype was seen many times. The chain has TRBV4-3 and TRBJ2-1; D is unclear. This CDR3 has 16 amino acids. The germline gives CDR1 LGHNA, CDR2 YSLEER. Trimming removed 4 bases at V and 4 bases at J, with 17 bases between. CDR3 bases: TGCGCCAGCAGCCTCAGCTATTCCCCCCCGTACAATGAGCAGTTCTTC. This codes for CASSLSYSPPYNEQFF.

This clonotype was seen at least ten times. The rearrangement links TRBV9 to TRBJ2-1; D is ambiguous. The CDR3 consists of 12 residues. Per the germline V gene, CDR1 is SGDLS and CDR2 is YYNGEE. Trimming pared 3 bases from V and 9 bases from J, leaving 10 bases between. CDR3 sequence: CASSEAFGEQFF. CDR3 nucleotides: TGTGCCAGCAGCGAAGCGTTCGGTGAGCAGTTCTTC.

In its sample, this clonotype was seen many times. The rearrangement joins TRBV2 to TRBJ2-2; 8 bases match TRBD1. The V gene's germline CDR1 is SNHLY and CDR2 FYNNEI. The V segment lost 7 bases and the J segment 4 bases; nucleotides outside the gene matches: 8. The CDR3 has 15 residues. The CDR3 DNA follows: TGTGCCAGCACTCGGGACAGGACCCCCACCGGGGAGCTGTTTTTT. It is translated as CASTRDRTPTGELFF.

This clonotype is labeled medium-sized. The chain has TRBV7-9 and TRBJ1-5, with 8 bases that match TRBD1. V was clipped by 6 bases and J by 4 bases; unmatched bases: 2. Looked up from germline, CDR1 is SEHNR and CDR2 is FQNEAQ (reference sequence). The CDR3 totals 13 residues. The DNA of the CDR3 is TGTGCCAGCAGGCAGGGGGCGAATCAGCCCCAGCATTTT. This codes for CASRQGANQPQHF.

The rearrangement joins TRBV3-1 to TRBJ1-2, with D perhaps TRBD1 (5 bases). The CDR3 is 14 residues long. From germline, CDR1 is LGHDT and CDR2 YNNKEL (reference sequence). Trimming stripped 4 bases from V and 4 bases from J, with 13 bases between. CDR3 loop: CASSPKTDSYGYTF. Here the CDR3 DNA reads TGTGCCAGCAGCCCCAAGACAGATAGCTATGGCTACACCTTC.

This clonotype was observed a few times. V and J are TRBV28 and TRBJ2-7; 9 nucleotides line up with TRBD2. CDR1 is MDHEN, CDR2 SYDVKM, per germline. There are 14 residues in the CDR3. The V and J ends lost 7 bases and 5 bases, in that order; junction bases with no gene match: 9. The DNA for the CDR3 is TGTGCCAGCACCCAGGCGGGAGGGTCAAACGAGCAGTACTTC. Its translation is CASTQAGGSNEQYF.